This TCR beta chain was obtained from a study of T cells in Graves' hyperthyroidism and ophthalmopathy. Study-wide findings and caveats: Most expanded thyroid clonotypes above 0.001 also appeared in blood.

Between the trimmed V and J ends, which lost 3 bases and 1 base, there was a span of 9 bases. Germline loops: CDR1 LNHDA, CDR2 SQIVND (reference sequence). The CDR3 has 14 residues. Fresh peripheral blood, approximately 10 ml, yielded the PBMCs. Of note for this clonotype: The antigen is not known.

TCR beta CDR3 sequences were amplified from RNA transcripts. First-round RT-PCR targeting the TCR CDR3 was performed with the HTBI primer set. TCRdb re-derived calls from the multiplex PCR reads in MiXCR, one entry per CDR3 protein. In the table there are a few hundred thousand distinct CDR3 sequences, 20% to 25% of which are singletons. The chain couples TRBV19 to TRBJ1-1, with D possibly matching TRBD1 (5 bases). Sequencing was carried out using blood. The clonotype comes from a man aged 50 to 60 with Graves' hyperthyroidism. CDR3 loop: CASSILQENTEAFF. The CDR3 bases are TGTGCCAGTAGTATTCTACAGGAGAACACTGAAGCTTTCTTT.